Described below is a single T cell receptor beta chain sequence and its context. No antigen is known for it. Base qualities are missing; no much larger clone stands one base away. The immunoSEQ Assay, a bias-controlled multiplex PCR, was used to amplify TCRbeta CDR3 regions from genomic DNA. In the authors' own workflow: The number of nucleated cells in each sample was estimated by amplification of reference gene primers within the assay. To quantify the absolute abundance of each unique TCRbeta CDR3 rearrangement, sequence reads were collapsed and filtered. Productive Simpson clonality was computed per sample as the square root of Simpson's diversity index over productive rearrangements. In its TCRdb copy, this immuneACCESS table keeps in-frame sequences only and misses some clones. Where compared with another copy, unresolved V genes explain less than half of these, and the others have no known cause. The V and J calls and clone size are taken from that table; D and trimming were inferred from the DNA. The sample profile shows fewer than 300,000 clones; more than 65% of them were found once. Jointly, the top ten make up around 2.9% of the sample.

The data were taken from a study of blood T cell repertoires in COVID-19 (dated by TCRdb to the early 2020s). Regarding the research as a whole: The collaborator samples originated in the United States, Italy and Spain and spanned the acute and convalescent phases of COVID-19. Samples were obtained from the ongoing ImmuneRACE study (first 160 participants) and from 1,254 subjects provided by 6 global collaborators. Nearly every sample came with metadata listing a de-identified subject ID, COVID-19 status, age in years and sex. The repertoires were released in a freely available public database meant as a resource for research on the immune response to SARS-CoV-2. Where available, HLA class I and class II types were taken from metadata supplied by the sample provider and were not determined by assay-based typing. The material from the prospective study consisted of cDNA or gDNA derived from T cells, B-cell-depleted T cells, or PBMCs. Deeply sampled blood TCRbeta repertoires from subjects exposed to, actively infected with, or recovered from COVID-19 were included in the dataset. Points the paper makes about the study in general: Clinical and demographic metadata were provided uncurated, with the amount varying by source and participant.

Each collaborating institution followed its own protocols to collect whole blood in K2EDTA tubes. For TCRbeta analysis, collaborators shipped samples as frozen whole blood, isolated PBMCs, or DNA extracted from either of those sample types. V and J are truncated by 6 bases and 3 bases respectively, leaving an intervening sequence of 16 bases. The CDR3 has 15 amino acids, counting the end cysteine and phenylalanine. Only CDR3 DNA remains: 45 bases, in frame from the first base. CDR1 and CDR2 were assigned from the germline V gene (reference sequence) as LNHDA and SQIVND. The sequence links TRBV19 to TRBJ2-3; D gene: possibly TRBD1, on 5 matching bases. The sequence was obtained from a woman under 30 with acute or convalescent COVID-19. The sample consisted of peripheral blood. The CDR3 in this case is CASRLGVKRTDTQYF. The DNA sequence follows: TGTGCCAGTAGGTTAGGGGTGAAGAGGACAGATACGCAGTATTTT.